This T cell receptor (beta chain) appears in the sequencing data of a study of blood T cell repertoires in COVID-19. Study overall: Samples came from the United States, Italy and Spain, spanning acute and convalescent COVID-19. Sample material is recorded as cDNA or gDNA derived from T cells, B-cell-depleted T cells, or PBMCs.

The CDR3 extends over 15 amino acids. V was shortened by 5 bases and J by 6 bases, with 19 bases between the two germline ends. Germline CDR1 reads MDHEN; CDR2 reads SYDVKM. Per the authors' pipeline: Amplified reference gene primers provided the basis for estimating nucleated cell counts. This table comes from immunoSEQ multiplex PCR, and its TCRdb copy is limited to in-frame clones, with some not included. V, J and clone size were drawn from that table, and D and trimming were deduced from the DNA. The table shows 25,000 to 35,000 clones, with approximately 84% occurring only once. This clone was detected only once.

This clonotype was sampled from a woman of 80 years or more with acute or convalescent COVID-19. V gene TRBV28 combines with J gene TRBJ1-2, with a weak D call TRBD1 (6 bases). The sequenced sample consisted of peripheral blood. The DNA of the CDR3 is TGTGCCAGCAGTCCAGGGGCAGGGACCTGGGATGGCTACACCTTC. Its translation is CASSPGAGTWDGYTF.